These 14 T cell receptor beta chains share one sample of origin, sequenced in a study of molecular identifiers for immune sequencing clone quantification. TCRdb re-called the PCR reads through MiXCR, storing one row per CDR3 protein. Here the sample spans about 510,000 distinct CDR3 sequences, roughly 25% being singletons. Sequencing used naive CD8+ T cells from blood, with Jurkat cell RNA spiked in. Subset meaning: FACS-sorted CD8+CD4-CCR7+CD45RA+ naive T cells. All receptors derive from a human donor in good health. Some libraries in this study had Jurkat cell RNA spiked in.

This clonotype was detected many times. V gene TRBV3-1 combines with J gene TRBJ1-1; tentative D call: TRBD1 (5 bases). V lost 4 bases, J lost 7 bases, and 16 bases lay in between. This CDR3 spans 14 amino acids. Looked up from germline, CDR1 is LGHDT and CDR2 is YNNKEL (reference sequence). The CDR3 is CASSPSRDHLEAFF. In DNA, the CDR3 is TGTGCCAGCAGCCCGAGTCGGGACCATCTTGAAGCTTTCTTT.

This clonotype was observed a few times. This sequence joins TRBV25-1 and TRBJ2-3; D possibly corresponds to TRBD1 (6 bases). CDR3 length: 15 amino acids. Germline V gene data show CDR1 as MGHDK and CDR2 as SYGVNS. Deletions cut 2 bases from V and 7 bases from J, with 16 bases between. The CDR3, as DNA: TGTGCCAGCAGTGAACTTAGGCAGGGGTATTATACGCAGTATTTT. As protein: CASSELRQGYYTQYF.

Turning to this clonotype: Possible read error: a much larger clone is one base away. The V gene is TRBV25-1, the J gene TRBJ2-2; D assignment may be TRBD1 or TRBD2 (5 bases each). Looked up from germline, CDR1 is MGHDK and CDR2 is SYGVNS. The CDR3 is 15 residues long. The chain's CDR3 is CASSQRSDYTGDLFF. As DNA, the CDR3 is TGTGCCAGCAGTCAACGTTCAGATTACACCGGGGACCTGTTTTTT.

J is TRBJ2-7 and V is TRBV11-2; 11 positions agree with TRBD2. V shed 4 bases and J 0 bases; nucleotides not matched to a gene: 11. Looked up from germline, CDR1 is SGHAT and CDR2 is FQNNGV. CDR3 length: 18 amino acids. CDR3 sequence: CASSSFTSGGPYSYEQYF. DNA of the CDR3: TGTGCCAGCAGCTCCTTCACTAGCGGGGGCCCCTACTCCTACGAGCAGTACTTC.

This clonotype was detected a few times. The chain recombines TRBV7-3 with TRBJ2-1; D possibly uses TRBD1 or TRBD2 (5 bases each). The length of the CDR3 is 15 residues. From germline, CDR1 is SGHTA and CDR2 FQGTGA. V was clipped by 2 bases and J by 4 bases, with 12 bases between them. The chain's CDR3 is CASSLGRGEYNEQFF. The CDR3 DNA is TGTGCCAGCAGCTTAGGTCGGGGCGAGTACAATGAGCAGTTCTTC.

About this clonotype itself: A single base separates this from a much larger clone, so it may be a read error. J is TRBJ1-1 and V is TRBV27; 9 nucleotides line up with TRBD1. Germline-derived CDR1 and CDR2 are MNHEY and SMNVEV (reference sequence). The CDR3 sequence is 15 residues long. In DNA, the CDR3 is TGTGCCAGCGGTTTATGGGGACAGGGCACCACTGAAGCTTTCTTT. Translation gives CASGLWGQGTTEAFF.

This chain uses TRBV7-2 with TRBJ2-7; D is tentatively TRBD1 or TRBD2 (5 bases each). V was clipped by 5 bases and J by 3 bases, with 14 bases between them. Germline-derived CDR1 and CDR2 are SGHTA and FQGNSA. This CDR3 contains 14 residues. CDR3 sequence (DNA): TGTGCCAGCAGCCTGCCGGGACGGAGCTACGAGCAGTACTTC. This sequence encodes CASSLPGRSYEQYF.

This chain uses TRBV11-2 with TRBJ2-7; D gene uncertain. The CDR3 sequence is 12 residues long. CDR1 is SGHAT, CDR2 FQNNGV, per germline. V was clipped by 5 bases and J by 6 bases, with 11 bases between them. CDR3 sequence (DNA): TGTGCCAGCAGCACCAACTCGGGCGAGCAGTACTTC. Protein: CASSTNSGEQYF.

The rearrangement links TRBV6-5 to TRBJ2-1; a weak D match, TRBD2 (6 bases). The CDR3 covers 14 residues. Trimming removed 2 bases at V and 9 bases at J, with 14 bases between. CDR1 is MNHEY, CDR2 SVGAGI, per germline. The CDR3 loop is CASSYTGTPVEQFF. The CDR3 DNA sequence: TGTGCCAGCAGTTACACGGGGACTCCCGTTGAGCAGTTCTTC.

This clonotype was picked up many times. V is TRBV7-3 and J is TRBJ2-3, with D uncertain. This CDR3 is 15 amino acids long. The germline V gene encodes CDR1 SGHTA and CDR2 FQGTGA. V lost 2 bases, J lost 0 bases, and 9 bases lay in between. Here the CDR3 reads CASSLFPGSTDTQYF. The CDR3 DNA reads TGTGCCAGCAGCTTATTCCCGGGTAGCACAGATACGCAGTATTTT.

In regard to this clonotype: Possible read error: a much larger clone is one base away. The chain couples TRBV12-3 or TRBV12-4 to TRBJ2-3; D unclear. This CDR3 region has 14 residues. V was clipped by 4 bases and J by 1 base, with 9 bases between them. In nucleotides, the CDR3 is TGTGCCAGCAGTTCGGGTGAACGCACAGATACGCAGTATTTT. This translates into CASSSGERTDTQYF.

Many counts were recorded for this clonotype. The rearrangement links TRBV7-9 to TRBJ1-1; D gene unclear. Germline V lookup: CDR1 SEHNR, CDR2 FQNEAQ (reference sequence). Trimming took off 11 bases at V and 5 bases at J, with 18 bases between the two ends. This CDR3 spans 13 amino acids. The CDR3 region is CAAPVPGGTEAFF. The CDR3 bases are TGTGCCGCCCCGGTGCCGGGTGGGACTGAAGCTTTCTTT.

This clonotype was found a few times. CDR3: CASSSGPTTDTQYF. The CDR3 DNA sequence: TGTGCCAGCTCCTCGGGCCCGACTACAGATACGCAGTATTTT. V gene TRBV9 combines with J gene TRBJ2-3; D unclear. Trimming left V 7 bases short and J 3 bases short, with 15 bases between. The length of the CDR3 is 14 residues. Germline CDR1 and CDR2: SGDLS and YYNGEE.

This clonotype was observed a few times. The rearrangement uses TRBV6-2 or TRBV6-3 and TRBJ1-1, with 12 positions matching TRBD1. With V trimmed by 4 bases and J by 3 bases, 9 bases remained unmatched. This CDR3 is 17 amino acids long. Germline loops: CDR1 MNHEY, CDR2 SVGEGT. CDR3: CASSSGTGGLVDTEAFF. The CDR3 nucleotides are TGTGCCAGCAGTTCCGGGACAGGGGGCCTGGTGGACACTGAAGCTTTCTTT.